This TCR beta chain was captured in a study of control samples from healthy donors and cancer patients. There are 12 residues in the CDR3. Clones were sequenced by immunoSEQ multiplex PCR, and TCRdb holds only the in-frame ones, with some missing. The sample contains 200,000 to 250,000 clones, just under 95% of which appear only once. Sequenced sample: blood. The source of this sequence is a man aged 50 to 59 in good health. The V and J genes are TRBV12-1 and TRBJ2-1. TRBV12-1 represents a pseudogene. CDR3 loop: CARRDLSYEQFF. Written as DNA, the CDR3 is TGTGCCCGCCGGGACCTAAGCTATGAGCAGTTCTTC.